This TCR beta chain was sequenced for a study of CXCR3-negative and CXCR3-positive naive CD8 T cells. Note on this clonotype: Antigen unknown.

Via 5' RACE with UMI labels, TRB cDNA libraries were prepared. TCRdb reprocessed the 5' RACE reads, keeping one entry per CDR3 protein, no DNA. The listing contains 130,000 or so distinct CDR3 sequences. Definition of naive CD8+ T cells rested on a CD45RO-CCR7+CD27+CD95- profile. This CDR3 has 15 residues. Germline V CDR1 and CDR2: PRHDT, FYEKMQ (reference sequence). General observations from the study: Cryopreserved PBMCs had partly decreased CXCR3 expression; fresh PBMCs were used in most assays. Relative to memory CD8+ cells, whose diversity was much lower, both naive subsets had comparably high diversity.

The source material was naive CXCR3- CD8+ T cells from blood. Subset meaning: CD45RO-CCR7+CD27+CD95- naive CD8+ T cells lacking CXCR3 (TNR3-). This rearrangement joins TRBV13 to TRBJ1-2. This receptor was obtained from a human donor in good health. Some clones in this sample may be carry-over from other donors' samples. The CDR3 is CASSSWEGRDYGYTF.